This TCR beta chain was captured by sequencing in a study of T cells after yellow fever vaccination. This clonotype was recorded many times. Its antigen remains unknown. Study-wide points: Peak timing came faster in the weaker secondary response, day 5 versus 15. Clones that expanded after primary vaccination mostly reappeared after the booster (around 96% CD4, 80% to 90% CD8).

V lost 4 bases and J lost 8, with 9 bases in between. From germline, CDR1 is SQVTM and CDR2 ANQGSEA. The CDR3 has 11 amino acids. Researchers made TCR cDNA using 5'RACE template switching, and this step added a universal primer site and UMIs. Using its own MiXCR run on the 5' RACE reads, TCRdb lists one record per CDR3 protein. The repertoire holds 90,000 to 150,000 distinct CDR3 sequences, with 6.5% to 9% as singletons. V is TRBV29-1 and J is TRBJ2-1, with D perhaps TRBD1 or TRBD2 (5 bases each). This specimen consisted of CD4+ T cells sorted from PBMCs, obtained around 45 days after the first yellow fever vaccination. The TCR comes from a man younger than 35 who received the YFV17D yellow fever vaccine. The CDR3 loop reads CSVGGGDEQFF. As DNA, the CDR3 is TGCAGCGTTGGTGGGGGAGATGAGCAGTTCTTC.